These T cell receptor beta chains were read from a single sample in a study of T-cell memory formation after mild COVID-19. TCRdb reanalysed the 5' RACE reads using MiXCR and keeps one entry per CDR3 protein. The sample holds 250,000 to 350,000 distinct CDR3 sequences, approximately 19% seen once. The sequenced material came from PBMCs or a T cell subset sorted from them (not recorded which). These receptors came from a man aged 18 to 30 who had mild COVID-19 (a few samples of this study predate the infection). Cell type and time point are not known. Both conserved end residues are part of each CDR3. D genes are given only for firm matches. Expanded clones are given a class, and other clones once, few, many or no size at all.

j_call: TRBJ2-3
clone_size: .
cdr3_length: 15
v_call: TRBV5-1
d_call: TRBD1
cdr3_aa: CASGPRDRAADTQYF
cdr3_nt: TGCGCCAGCGGGCCCCGGGACAGGGCGGCAGATACGCAGTATTTT

j_call: TRBJ2-1
clone_size: once
cdr3_length: 11
v_call: TRBV6-2/TRBV6-3
d_call: .
cdr3_aa: CASSLSGEQFF
cdr3_nt: TGTGCCAGCAGCCTGAGCGGAGAGCAGTTCTTC

j_call: TRBJ2-2
clone_size: .
cdr3_length: 18
v_call: TRBV6-5
d_call: TRBD1
cdr3_aa: CASSYDSGTGGLTGELFF
cdr3_nt: TGTGCCAGCAGTTACGATTCCGGGACAGGGGGCCTCACCGGGGAGCTGTTTTTT

j_call: TRBJ1-1
clone_size: .
cdr3_length: 16
v_call: TRBV7-2
d_call: .
cdr3_aa: CASSLVSWFLSTEAFF
cdr3_nt: TGTGCCAGCAGCTTAGTCTCCTGGTTTTTGAGCACTGAAGCTTTCTTT

j_call: TRBJ1-5
clone_size: .
cdr3_length: 13
v_call: TRBV7-2
d_call: .
cdr3_aa: CASSLQVGQPQHF
cdr3_nt: TGTGCCAGCAGCTTACAAGTCGGGCAGCCCCAGCATTTT

j_call: TRBJ2-5
clone_size: .
cdr3_length: 16
v_call: TRBV3-1
d_call: TRBD2
cdr3_aa: CASSQVWSGGQETQYF
cdr3_nt: TGTGCCAGCAGCCAAGTATGGAGCGGGGGACAAGAGACCCAGTACTTC

j_call: TRBJ1-1
clone_size: .
cdr3_length: 14
v_call: TRBV7-9
d_call: .
cdr3_aa: CASSLVGGLTEAFF
cdr3_nt: TGTGCCAGCAGCTTAGTTGGGGGTTTGACTGAAGCTTTCTTT

j_call: TRBJ1-6
clone_size: few
cdr3_length: 16
v_call: TRBV5-1
d_call: TRBD1
cdr3_aa: CASSLDFDRDDSPLHF
cdr3_nt: TGCGCCAGCAGCTTGGATTTTGACAGGGATGATTCACCCCTCCACTTT

j_call: TRBJ2-5
clone_size: few
cdr3_length: 15
v_call: TRBV10-3
d_call: TRBD1
cdr3_aa: CAINPRDRDQETQYF
cdr3_nt: TGTGCCATCAATCCCCGGGACAGGGATCAAGAGACCCAGTACTTC

j_call: TRBJ2-2
clone_size: few
cdr3_length: 14
v_call: TRBV27
d_call: .
cdr3_aa: CASSLQYGGRELFF
cdr3_nt: TGTGCCAGCAGTTTACAGTACGGGGGCAGGGAGCTGTTTTTT

j_call: TRBJ2-2
clone_size: few
cdr3_length: 16
v_call: TRBV4-1
d_call: TRBD1
cdr3_aa: CASSQGTGGRTGELFF
cdr3_nt: TGCGCCAGCAGCCAAGGGACAGGGGGCCGCACCGGGGAGCTGTTTTTT

j_call: TRBJ2-5
clone_size: .
cdr3_length: 14
v_call: TRBV28
d_call: .
cdr3_aa: CASSFGDSGETQYF
cdr3_nt: TGTGCCAGCAGTTTTGGGGACTCCGGGGAGACCCAGTACTTC

j_call: TRBJ1-5
clone_size: .
cdr3_length: 13
v_call: TRBV11-2
d_call: .
cdr3_aa: CASSLTTNQPQHF
cdr3_nt: TGTGCCAGCAGCTTAACCACCAATCAGCCCCAGCATTTT

j_call: TRBJ1-5
clone_size: .
cdr3_length: 13
v_call: TRBV12-3/TRBV12-4
d_call: TRBD1
cdr3_aa: CASSRRGNQPQHF
cdr3_nt: TGTGCCAGCAGCCGCAGGGGGAATCAGCCCCAGCATTTT

j_call: TRBJ2-1
clone_size: few
cdr3_length: 14
v_call: TRBV18
d_call: .
cdr3_aa: CASSESQAYNEQFF
cdr3_nt: TGTGCCAGCTCAGAGAGCCAGGCCTACAATGAGCAGTTCTTC

j_call: TRBJ2-3
clone_size: few
cdr3_length: 15
v_call: TRBV25-1
d_call: .
cdr3_aa: CASSDLAAGTDTQYF
cdr3_nt: TGTGCCAGCAGTGATTTGGCGGCTGGCACAGATACGCAGTATTTT

j_call: TRBJ1-2
clone_size: .
cdr3_length: 13
v_call: TRBV7-2
d_call: .
cdr3_aa: CASSSQGSGGYTF
cdr3_nt: TGTGCCAGCAGCTCCCAGGGGTCGGGGGGCTACACCTTC

j_call: TRBJ2-6
clone_size: .
cdr3_length: 17
v_call: TRBV4-3
d_call: .
cdr3_aa: CASSQDNWGTGANVLTF
cdr3_nt: TGCGCCAGCAGCCAAGATAATTGGGGAACTGGGGCCAACGTCCTGACTTTC

j_call: TRBJ2-6
clone_size: .
cdr3_length: 14
v_call: TRBV20-1
d_call: .
cdr3_aa: CSARVVAGANVLTF
cdr3_nt: TGCAGTGCTAGAGTAGTCGCAGGGGCCAACGTCCTGACTTTC

j_call: TRBJ1-1
clone_size: .
cdr3_length: 13
v_call: TRBV12-3/TRBV12-4
d_call: .
cdr3_aa: CASSLNPDTEAFF
cdr3_nt: TGTGCCAGCAGTTTAAATCCGGACACTGAAGCTTTCTTT

j_call: TRBJ2-3
clone_size: .
cdr3_length: 18
v_call: TRBV7-9
d_call: TRBD2
cdr3_aa: CASSQGTSGGKYTDTQYF
cdr3_nt: TGTGCCAGCAGCCAAGGGACTAGCGGGGGAAAATACACAGATACGCAGTATTTT

j_call: TRBJ2-2
clone_size: .
cdr3_length: 14
v_call: TRBV7-3
d_call: TRBD2
cdr3_aa: CASSNRGGTGELFF
cdr3_nt: TGTGCCAGCAGCAATCGGGGGGGCACCGGGGAGCTGTTTTTT

j_call: TRBJ1-1
clone_size: .
cdr3_length: 15
v_call: TRBV5-4
d_call: .
cdr3_aa: CASSLVVRQNTEAFF
cdr3_nt: TGTGCCAGCAGCTTGGTGGTCAGGCAGAACACTGAAGCTTTCTTT

j_call: TRBJ2-7
clone_size: many
cdr3_length: 13
v_call: TRBV15
d_call: .
cdr3_aa: CATSRGEKYEQYF
cdr3_nt: TGTGCCACCAGCAGAGGAGAGAAATACGAGCAGTACTTC

j_call: TRBJ1-2
clone_size: .
cdr3_length: 15
v_call: TRBV27
d_call: TRBD1
cdr3_aa: CASRTLTLTGSIYTF
cdr3_nt: TGTGCCAGCAGAACCCTAACGCTGACAGGGAGTATCTACACCTTC

j_call: TRBJ1-1
clone_size: few
cdr3_length: 15
v_call: TRBV28
d_call: .
cdr3_aa: CASSLKGGANTEAFF
cdr3_nt: TGTGCCAGCAGTTTAAAAGGGGGTGCGAACACTGAAGCTTTCTTT

j_call: TRBJ2-4
clone_size: few
cdr3_length: 15
v_call: TRBV5-1
d_call: .
cdr3_aa: CASSPMGSVKNIQYF
cdr3_nt: TGCGCCAGCAGTCCAATGGGTAGCGTCAAAAACATTCAGTACTTC

j_call: TRBJ2-2
clone_size: .
cdr3_length: 16
v_call: TRBV4-2
d_call: TRBD2
cdr3_aa: CASSRNGGADTGELFF
cdr3_nt: TGTGCCAGCAGCCGGAACGGGGGGGCAGACACCGGGGAGCTGTTTTTT

j_call: TRBJ2-1
clone_size: few
cdr3_length: 17
v_call: TRBV9
d_call: TRBD2
cdr3_aa: CASKDKAGRGGYNEQFF
cdr3_nt: TGTGCCAGCAAAGACAAGGCGGGACGGGGGGGATACAATGAGCAGTTCTTC

j_call: TRBJ2-1
clone_size: few
cdr3_length: 14
v_call: TRBV20-1
d_call: TRBD2
cdr3_aa: CSALVLAGLNEQFF
cdr3_nt: TGCAGTGCTCTCGTGCTAGCGGGGCTCAATGAGCAGTTCTTC

j_call: TRBJ2-7
clone_size: .
cdr3_length: 16
v_call: TRBV13
d_call: TRBD1
cdr3_aa: CASSTHPGQGTYEQYF
cdr3_nt: TGTGCCAGCAGCACTCACCCGGGACAGGGGACCTACGAGCAGTACTTC

j_call: TRBJ2-5
clone_size: few
cdr3_length: 14
v_call: TRBV6-2/TRBV6-3
d_call: .
cdr3_aa: CASSYDPAQETQYF
cdr3_nt: TGTGCCAGCAGTTATGACCCGGCGCAAGAGACCCAGTACTTC

j_call: TRBJ2-7
clone_size: few
cdr3_length: 17
v_call: TRBV9
d_call: TRBD2
cdr3_aa: CASSRGLAGRPPYEQYF
cdr3_nt: TGTGCCAGCAGCAGGGGACTAGCGGGGAGGCCCCCCTACGAGCAGTACTTC

j_call: TRBJ1-3
clone_size: few
cdr3_length: 19
v_call: TRBV7-2
d_call: .
cdr3_aa: CASSLWGAVSGLSGNTIYF
cdr3_nt: TGTGCCAGCAGCTTATGGGGGGCGGTCTCCGGTCTCTCTGGAAACACCATATATTTT

j_call: TRBJ1-2
clone_size: .
cdr3_length: 14
v_call: TRBV20-1
d_call: TRBD1
cdr3_aa: CSASPGQGSYGYTF
cdr3_nt: TGCAGTGCTAGCCCGGGACAGGGTTCCTATGGCTACACCTTC

j_call: TRBJ2-5
clone_size: many
cdr3_length: 14
v_call: TRBV5-6
d_call: .
cdr3_aa: CASSSRGDQETQYF
cdr3_nt: TGTGCCAGCAGCTCCAGGGGGGACCAAGAGACCCAGTACTTC

j_call: TRBJ2-2
clone_size: few
cdr3_length: 15
v_call: TRBV4-3
d_call: .
cdr3_aa: CASSHFRQGGGELFF
cdr3_nt: TGCGCCAGCAGCCATTTTAGGCAGGGAGGCGGGGAGCTGTTTTTT

j_call: TRBJ1-1
clone_size: few
cdr3_length: 12
v_call: TRBV6-1
d_call: TRBD1
cdr3_aa: CASREDRAKAFF
cdr3_nt: TGTGCCAGCAGGGAGGACAGGGCTAAAGCTTTCTTT

j_call: TRBJ2-1
clone_size: .
cdr3_length: 15
v_call: TRBV15
d_call: .
cdr3_aa: CATSRGRGHYNEQFF
cdr3_nt: TGTGCCACCAGCAGAGGCAGGGGCCACTACAATGAGCAGTTCTTC

j_call: TRBJ1-2
clone_size: many
cdr3_length: 17
v_call: TRBV6-5
d_call: TRBD1
cdr3_aa: CASSYKRDRQANYGYTF
cdr3_nt: TGTGCCAGCAGTTACAAAAGGGACAGGCAAGCTAACTATGGCTACACCTTC

j_call: TRBJ2-7
clone_size: .
cdr3_length: 13
v_call: TRBV27
d_call: .
cdr3_aa: CASSGRAIYEQYF
cdr3_nt: TGTGCCAGCAGTGGGCGGGCTATCTACGAGCAGTACTTC

j_call: TRBJ2-3
clone_size: .
cdr3_length: 15
v_call: TRBV5-1
d_call: TRBD1
cdr3_aa: CASSSGGQGKDTQYF
cdr3_nt: TGCGCCAGCAGCTCGGGGGGACAGGGTAAAGATACGCAGTATTTT

j_call: TRBJ1-2
clone_size: .
cdr3_length: 13
v_call: TRBV30
d_call: TRBD1
cdr3_aa: CAWSQGGVDGYTF
cdr3_nt: TGTGCCTGGAGTCAAGGGGGCGTCGATGGCTACACCTTC

j_call: TRBJ1-1
clone_size: few
cdr3_length: 14
v_call: TRBV20-1
d_call: TRBD1
cdr3_aa: CSASRQGGNTEAFF
cdr3_nt: TGCAGTGCAAGCCGACAGGGGGGGAACACTGAAGCTTTCTTT

j_call: TRBJ1-6
clone_size: few
cdr3_length: 15
v_call: TRBV5-1
d_call: TRBD1
cdr3_aa: CASSLWTGANSPLHF
cdr3_nt: TGCGCCAGCAGCCTTTGGACAGGGGCCAATTCACCCCTCCACTTT

j_call: TRBJ2-5
clone_size: few
cdr3_length: 13
v_call: TRBV12-3/TRBV12-4
d_call: TRBD1
cdr3_aa: CASTPGQLETQYF
cdr3_nt: TGTGCCAGCACCCCGGGACAGTTAGAGACCCAGTACTTC

j_call: TRBJ1-2
clone_size: .
cdr3_length: 19
v_call: TRBV24-1
d_call: TRBD1
cdr3_aa: CATSDSGTGASPRVAGYTF
cdr3_nt: TGTGCCACCAGTGATTCCGGGACAGGGGCATCGCCTAGGGTTGCTGGCTACACCTTC

j_call: TRBJ1-1
clone_size: many
cdr3_length: 16
v_call: TRBV7-6
d_call: TRBD1
cdr3_aa: CASSPRQGNSDTEAFF
cdr3_nt: TGTGCCAGCAGCCCTAGACAGGGGAACTCAGACACTGAAGCTTTCTTT